This T cell receptor (beta chain) was captured by sequencing in a study of blood T cell repertoires in COVID-19. Per the authors' pipeline: Reference gene primers were amplified, and this amplification served to estimate nucleated cell counts. Method: immunoSEQ multiplex PCR; TCRdb's copy keeps in-frame clones and lacks some. For V, J and clone size, that table is used; D and trimming come from the DNA. The sample carries about 140,000 clones, around 81% recorded once. The CDR3 covers 17 residues. The rearrangement joins TRBV12-2 to TRBJ1-1; whether TRBD1, the table's D call, matches the DNA was not checked. TRBV12-2 counts as a pseudogene. The sequenced material came from peripheral blood. The clonotype comes from a human donor in a cohort sampled during active COVID-19. DNA for the CDR3: TGTGCAAGTCGCTTAGTGGAAACCAGGGGACGGGACACTGAAGCTTTCTTT. This codes for CASRLVETRGRDTEAFF.